Listed below are T cell receptor beta chains from one sample, sequenced in a study of cytomegalovirus exposure and HLA in healthy donors. Using immunoSEQ multiplex PCR, the repertoire was profiled, and TCRdb retains in-frame clones only, with some absent. The top ten clones hold around 14% of a sample with 150,000 to 200,000 clones, roughly 78% of them seen once. Sample: PBMCs. The receptor set was obtained from a woman aged 45-65 years in good health and CMV-seropositive. CDR3s include the opening cysteine and the closing phenylalanine or tryptophan. D genes are given only for firm matches. Expanded clones get a size class; other rows say once, few or many, or leave the size out.

clone_size	d_call	v_call	j_call	cdr3_nt	cdr3_aa
once	NA	TRBV30	TRBJ2-5	TGTGCCTGGAGTGTAGGGGGGGGGCGGATTGAGACCCAGTACTTC	CAWSVGGGRIETQYF
NA	TRBD1	TRBV4-3	TRBJ1-2	TGCGCCCATTCGCAGGGGGCGGAGTATGGCTACACCTTC	CAHSQGAEYGYTF
NA	TRBD1	TRBV18	TRBJ2-6	TGTGCCAGCTCACCACGGGACAGGGTCTCTGGGGCCAACGTCCTGACTTTC	CASSPRDRVSGANVLTF
NA	NA	TRBV7-9	TRBJ1-1	TGTGCCAGCAGCGAGATCGGGAACACTGAAGCTTTCTTT	CASSEIGNTEAFF
once	TRBD1	TRBV15	TRBJ2-3	TGTGCCACCAGCAGAGATGGGGGGACAGGGTCAGATACGCAGTATTTT	CATSRDGGTGSDTQYF
few	NA	TRBV28	TRBJ1-2	TGTGCCAGCAGTCCTGTACCTAGGTATGGCTACACCTTC	CASSPVPRYGYTF
NA	NA	TRBV11-2	TRBJ1-3	TGTGCCAGCAGCTCCGACTCAGGGTACGGAAACACCATATATTTT	CASSSDSGYGNTIYF
NA	NA	TRBV5-6	TRBJ1-5	TGTGCCAGCACGGCGGGGCAGGGAAATCAGCCCCAGCATTTT	CASTAGQGNQPQHF
NA	TRBD1	TRBV27	TRBJ2-5	TGTGCCAGCAGCCCCTGGACAGGGGTGGAAGAGACCCAGTACTTC	CASSPWTGVEETQYF
few	NA	TRBV5-1	TRBJ1-2	TGCGCCAGCAGCTTGCAGGGATTGGATGGCTACACCTTC	CASSLQGLDGYTF
NA	TRBD1	TRBV6-1	TRBJ1-5	TGTGCCAGCCCTGACAGGGGACGTGGCCAGCCCCAGCATTTT	CASPDRGRGQPQHF
NA	TRBD1	TRBV30	TRBJ1-2	TGTGCCTGGAGTCGGACAGGGGAGTATGGCTACACCTTC	CAWSRTGEYGYTF
NA	TRBD2	TRBV19	TRBJ2-1	TGTGCCAGTAGTACGGGGACTAGCGGGGGAGTTGAGCAGTTCTTC	CASSTGTSGGVEQFF
once	NA	TRBV5-6	TRBJ1-3	TGTGCCAGCAGCTTGGGGTACAGGGCTACTGGAAACACCATATATTTT	CASSLGYRATGNTIYF
NA	NA	TRBV27	TRBJ2-2	TGTGCCAGCAGTCTCCTGGTACAGGGTGGGACCGGGGAGCTGTTTTTT	CASSLLVQGGTGELFF
once	NA	TRBV6-5	TRBJ2-7	TGTGCCAGCAGTTACACTCACAGCTACGAGCAGTACTTC	CASSYTHSYEQYF
NA	TRBD1	TRBV6-1	TRBJ2-7	TGTGCCAGGTCCGGGACAGGGAGCTACGAGCAGTACTTC	CARSGTGSYEQYF
NA	NA	TRBV4-1	TRBJ2-7	TGCGCCAGCAGCCATCTCCTTAGGGGGGGGTTCGACTACGAGCAGTACTTC	CASSHLLRGGFDYEQYF
NA	NA	TRBV19	TRBJ2-1	TGTGCCAGTAGTAAAACCGGGAATCCCCCTTACAATGAGCAGTTCTTC	CASSKTGNPPYNEQFF
NA	NA	TRBV2	TRBJ2-5	TGTGCTAGGAGGGGTTTGAGGGAGACCCAGTACTTC	CARRGLRETQYF
NA	NA	TRBV11-2	TRBJ1-1	TGTGCCAGCAGCTTAACCCTATGGAGGGATGGAGGGACTGAAGCTTTCTTT	CASSLTLWRDGGTEAFF
NA	NA	TRBV11-2	TRBJ2-1	TGTGCCAGCAGCTCTCGCGGGACTGGGGACAATGAGCAGTTCTTC	CASSSRGTGDNEQFF
NA	NA	TRBV5-4	TRBJ1-2	TGTGCCAGCAGCTGGACAGAAGTGATGGGTGGCTACACCTTC	CASSWTEVMGGYTF
NA	NA	TRBV19	TRBJ2-7	TGTGCCAGTAGTATGATCGGCAGGGTTTACGAGCAGTACTTC	CASSMIGRVYEQYF
NA	NA	TRBV5-1	TRBJ2-1	TGCGCCAGCAGCTGGGGGGGCCTCAATGAGCAGTTCTTC	CASSWGGLNEQFF
NA	NA	TRBV7-2	TRBJ1-2	TGTGCCAGCAGCTTTGCGGGTTCCTATGGCTACACCTTC	CASSFAGSYGYTF
NA	NA	TRBV6-1	TRBJ1-5	TGTGCCAGCAGTGATCCTTCCCGGAGTCAGCCCCAGCATTTT	CASSDPSRSQPQHF
NA	NA	TRBV6-4	TRBJ1-6	TGTGCCAGCAGTGCAGGACAGCAAAGGCCACCCCTCCACTTT	CASSAGQQRPPLHF
NA	NA	TRBV30	TRBJ2-7	TGTGCCTGGAGTGCAGATTTCTACGAGCAGTACTTC	CAWSADFYEQYF
few	NA	TRBV25-1	TRBJ2-1	TGTGCCAGCTCCGAAACCGGGACACTCAATGAGCAGTTCTTC	CASSETGTLNEQFF
once	NA	TRBV11-2	TRBJ2-7	TGTGCCAGCAGCCCCTCCGGCAGGGGCTACGAGCAGTACTTC	CASSPSGRGYEQYF
once	NA	TRBV15	TRBJ2-7	TGTGCCACCAGCAGAGATCCTTCTTACGAGCAGTACTTC	CATSRDPSYEQYF
few	NA	TRBV4-2	TRBJ2-3	TGTGCCAGCAGCCTGAACACAGGGAATGTCGGGGATACGCAGTATTTT	CASSLNTGNVGDTQYF
NA	NA	TRBV15	TRBJ1-4	TGTGCCACCAGCAGAGAAGGGCAGGGCACCTCTCGTGGCGAGGTGTTTTTT	CATSREGQGTSRGEVFF
once	TRBD1	TRBV4-2	TRBJ2-5	TGTGCCAGCAGCCATCCCGGACAGGGTTCTAGTGAGCAGTACTTC	CASSHPGQGSSEQYF
NA	NA	TRBV30	TRBJ2-7	TGTGCCTGGGAGGTCGGCAGCTCCTACGAGCAGTACTTC	CAWEVGSSYEQYF
once	TRBD2	TRBV2	TRBJ2-7	TGTGCCAGTATACTAGCGGCAGGGGACGAGCAGTACTTC	CASILAAGDEQYF
few	TRBD2	TRBV27	TRBJ2-1	TGTGCCAGCAGGCCTCTAGCGGGGGCCCCCAATGAGCAGTTCTTC	CASRPLAGAPNEQFF
NA	TRBD1	TRBV5-1	TRBJ2-3	TGCGCCAGCAGCCCCCTGGACAGGGTAGGGGATACGCAGTATTTT	CASSPLDRVGDTQYF